This T cell receptor beta chain was sequenced for a study of T cell responses to AZD1222 COVID-19 vaccine. General study findings and limits: Two AZD1222 doses significantly raised spike-specific TCR breadth and depth over controls. Spike-spanning, vaccine-associated CD4 TCRs were dominant at 160-218 and 743-854.

This clone was found a few times. The antigen remains unidentified. Profiling relied on immunoSEQ multiplex PCR, and the TCRdb table lists in-frame clones only, not all of them. The sample lists approximately 120,000 clones; over 75% were seen once. The CDR3 length is 17 residues. The genes are TRBV21-1 and TRBJ1-2. TRBV21-1 is listed as a pseudogene. The receptor comes from an adult in good health. The sequencing used peripheral blood, collected on day 0 of AZD1222 vaccination. CDR3 sequence (DNA): TGTGCCAGCAGCAAAGCTAGTAAGTGGGACCGAGGCTATGGCTACACCTTC. This translates into CASSKASKWDRGYGYTF.